Following are 5 T cell receptor beta chains from one sample sequenced in a study of response to subunit inactivated influenza vaccine. From the RT-PCR reads, TCRdb called clonotypes with MiXCR, one entry per CDR3 protein. Of some 550,000 distinct CDR3 sequences listed, under 30% were seen once; the top ten hold roughly 2.8%. The same sample was also used in a study of T cells expressing NK-cell markers. According to that study: cDNA encoding TCR beta was synthesized via 5'RACE template switching incorporating UMIs.

This specimen consisted of CD4+ T cells sorted from PBMCs, obtained 11 to 12 days after vaccination. These receptor sequences come from a man between 50 and 59 years old who received an inactivated influenza vaccine.

The genes are TRBV3-1 and TRBJ1-5; the D is unclear. Germline V lookup: CDR1 LGHDT, CDR2 YNNKEL (reference sequence). CDR3 size: 15 residues. Between the trimmed V and J ends, which lost 0 bases and 6 bases, there was a span of 12 bases. CDR3: CASSQDPFGSQPQHF. For the CDR3, the DNA is TGTGCCAGCAGCCAAGATCCCTTTGGGTCTCAGCCCCAGCATTTT.

This clonotype was observed many times. V usage is TRBV7-2 and J usage is TRBJ2-7; 9 nucleotides agree with TRBD1. V shed 6 bases, J shed 2 bases, and the junction held 5 bases outside the gene matches. CDR3 size: 14 residues. Germline loops: CDR1 SGHTA, CDR2 FQGNSA. The CDR3 is CASSSRQGAYEQYF. CDR3 coding DNA: TGTGCCAGCAGTTCTCGACAGGGGGCCTACGAGCAGTACTTC.

A few counts support this clonotype. The rearrangement links TRBV7-2 to TRBJ2-2, with 8 positions matching TRBD1. Trimming at V came to 7 bases and at J to 7 bases, leaving 8 bases not matched to a gene. The germline CDR1 and CDR2 sequences are SGHTA and FQGNSA. CDR3 size: 14 residues. The CDR3 loop is CASILQGAVGELFF. CDR3 coding DNA: TGTGCCAGCATTCTTCAGGGGGCGGTCGGGGAGCTGTTTTTT. The variable domain in full, with the rest retrieved from reference TRBV7-2 and TRBJ2-2, is GAGVSQSPSNKVTEKGKDVELRCDPISGHTALYWYRQSLGQGLEFLIYFQGNSAPDKSGLPSDRFSAERTGGSVSTLTIQRTQQEDSAVYLCASILQGAVGELFFGEGSRLTVL.

V is TRBV28 and J is TRBJ2-1; TRBD1 matches 7 bases. Germline-derived CDR1 and CDR2 are MDHEN and SYDVKM. The CDR3 runs to 14 residues. V shed 6 bases and J 6 bases; nucleotides not matched to a gene: 8. CDR3 amino acids: CASRKGDSINEQFF. Here the CDR3 DNA reads TGTGCCAGCAGAAAGGGGGACAGTATCAATGAGCAGTTCTTC.

This clonotype appeared many times. The junction and the germline gene differ at one end; a read error may be behind it. The chain carries TRBV7-7 and TRBJ2-2; D assignment may be TRBD1 or TRBD2 (5 bases each). The CDR3 runs 18 residues. Germline V lookup: CDR1 SSHAT, CDR2 FNYEAQ (reference sequence). The CDR3 bases are TGTGCTAGCAGCCCGCGACTGGGACCGCCCGGGGCCACCGGGGAGCTGTTTTTT. This codes for CASSPRLGPPGATGELFF.